Here is one T cell receptor (beta chain) with its context. Its antigen is not known. The record originates from a study of T cell responses to AZD1222 COVID-19 vaccine. Germline V lookup: CDR1 MDHEN, CDR2 SYDVKM. The length of the CDR3 is 18 residues. V dropped 1 base and J dropped 0 bases, with 18 bases sitting between them. TCRdb keeps only in-frame clones here, not all; method: immunoSEQ multiplex PCR. The data contain more than 100,000 clones, approximately 86% of them singletons. Regarding the study as a whole: Among the donors, most were white British and more were female, and clonal diversity was possibly underestimated. Breadth and depth of Spike-specific TCRs rose after two AZD1222 doses. Spike-spanning, vaccine-associated CD4 TCRs were dominant at 160-218 and 743-854.

The TCR was taken from an adult in good health. V is TRBV28 and J is TRBJ1-2; weak D call: TRBD1 (5 bases). The sequences come from peripheral blood, collected on day 0 of AZD1222 vaccination. The CDR3, as DNA: TGTGCCAGCAGTTTATTGAGTGAGGGGCACCTAGCTAACTATGGCTACACCTTC. Protein: CASSLLSEGHLANYGYTF.